The text below deals with one T cell receptor beta chain. Only in-frame clones appear in the TCRdb table, and some are missing; sequencing was by immunoSEQ multiplex PCR. The sample includes a few hundred thousand clones, roughly 80% seen only once; the top ten take 1.1%. These data are taken from a study of blood T cell repertoires in COVID-19. Overall study: Samples representing acute and convalescent COVID-19 were sourced from the United States, Italy and Spain. From T cells, B-cell-depleted T cells, or PBMCs came the material, which was cDNA or gDNA.

Sequencing was performed on peripheral blood. This receptor was taken from a human donor with acute or convalescent COVID-19. The donor label of this sample is uncertain.

The CDR3 region has the DNA TGCGCCAGCAGCCAAGCGGGGGATTCACCCCTCCACTTT. Amino acid sequence: CASSQAGDSPLHF. V and J are TRBV4-1 and TRBJ1-6; weak D call: TRBD1 (5 bases). Trimming removed 1 base from V and 8 bases from J, with 6 bases in between. Looked up from germline, CDR1 is MGHRA and CDR2 is YSYEKL. This CDR3 is 13 amino acids long.